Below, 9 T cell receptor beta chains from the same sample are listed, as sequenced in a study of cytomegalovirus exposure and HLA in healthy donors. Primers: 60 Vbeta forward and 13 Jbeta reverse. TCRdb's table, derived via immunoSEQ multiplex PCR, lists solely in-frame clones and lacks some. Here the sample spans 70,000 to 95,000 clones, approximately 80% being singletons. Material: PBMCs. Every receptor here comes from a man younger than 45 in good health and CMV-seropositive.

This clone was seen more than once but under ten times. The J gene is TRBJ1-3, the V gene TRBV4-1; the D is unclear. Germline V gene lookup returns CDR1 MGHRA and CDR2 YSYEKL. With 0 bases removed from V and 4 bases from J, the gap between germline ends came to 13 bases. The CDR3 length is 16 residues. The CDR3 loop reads CASSQDRDRLGNTIYF. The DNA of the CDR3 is TGCGCCAGCAGCCAAGATCGGGATCGCCTCGGAAACACCATATATTTT.

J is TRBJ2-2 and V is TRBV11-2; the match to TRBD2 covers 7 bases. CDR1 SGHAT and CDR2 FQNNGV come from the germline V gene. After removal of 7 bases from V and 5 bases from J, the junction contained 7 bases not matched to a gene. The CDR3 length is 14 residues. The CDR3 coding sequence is TGTGCCAGCAACCCGACTAGCAGGACCGGGGAGCTGTTTTTT. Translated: CASNPTSRTGELFF.

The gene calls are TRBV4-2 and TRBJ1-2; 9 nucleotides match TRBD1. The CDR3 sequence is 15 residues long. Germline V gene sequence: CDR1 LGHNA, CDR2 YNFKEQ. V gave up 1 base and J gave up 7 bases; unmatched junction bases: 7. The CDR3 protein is CASSQGVGQGSGYTF. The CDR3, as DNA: TGTGCCAGCAGCCAAGGCGTCGGACAGGGGTCTGGCTACACCTTC.

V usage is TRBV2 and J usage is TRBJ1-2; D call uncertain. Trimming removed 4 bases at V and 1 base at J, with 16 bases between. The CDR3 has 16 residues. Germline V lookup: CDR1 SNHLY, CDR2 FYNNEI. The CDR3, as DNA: TGTGCCAGCAGTGGGGAGATGGGGTTCCTTAACTATGGCTACACCTTC. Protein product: CASSGEMGFLNYGYTF.

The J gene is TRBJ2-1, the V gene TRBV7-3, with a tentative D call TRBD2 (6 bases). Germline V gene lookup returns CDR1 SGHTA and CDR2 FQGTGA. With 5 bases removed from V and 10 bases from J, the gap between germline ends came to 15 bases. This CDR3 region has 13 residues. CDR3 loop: CASSPPRRGEQFF. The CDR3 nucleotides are TGTGCCAGCAGCCCACCGAGGCGGGGAGAGCAGTTCTTC. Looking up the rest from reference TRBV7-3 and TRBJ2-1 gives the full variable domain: GAGVSQTPSNKVTEKGKYVELRCDPISGHTALYWYRQSLGQGPEFLIYFQGTGAADDSGLPNDRFFAVRPEGSVSTLKIQRTERGDSAVYLCASSPPRRGEQFFGPGTRLTVL.

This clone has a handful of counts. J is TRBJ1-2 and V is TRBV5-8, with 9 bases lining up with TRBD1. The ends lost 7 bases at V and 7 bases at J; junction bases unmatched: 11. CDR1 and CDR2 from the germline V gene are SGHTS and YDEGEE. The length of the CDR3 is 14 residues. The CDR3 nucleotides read TGTGCCAGCCGAGTTCCGGGACAGGGAGTTGGCTACACCTTC. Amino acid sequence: CASRVPGQGVGYTF.

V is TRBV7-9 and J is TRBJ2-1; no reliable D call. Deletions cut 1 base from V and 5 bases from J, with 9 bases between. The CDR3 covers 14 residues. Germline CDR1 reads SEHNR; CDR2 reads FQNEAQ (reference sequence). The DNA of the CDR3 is TGTGCCAGCAGCTTAGGTGTGTCCAACAATGAGCAGTTCTTC. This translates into CASSLGVSNNEQFF.

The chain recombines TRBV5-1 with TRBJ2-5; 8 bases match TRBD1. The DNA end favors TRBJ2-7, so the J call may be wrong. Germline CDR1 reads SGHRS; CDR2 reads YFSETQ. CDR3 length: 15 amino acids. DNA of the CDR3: TGCGCCAGCAGCTCCTTCCGACAGGGGACCTACGAGCAGTACTTC. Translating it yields CASSSFRQGTYEQYF.

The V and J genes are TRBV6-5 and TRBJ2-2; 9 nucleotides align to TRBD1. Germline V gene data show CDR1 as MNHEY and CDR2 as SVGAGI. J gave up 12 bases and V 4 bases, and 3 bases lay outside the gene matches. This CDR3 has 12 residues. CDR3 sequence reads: CASSSGTGQLFF. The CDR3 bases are TGTGCCAGCAGTTCTGGGACAGGGCAGCTGTTTTTT.